A selection of T cell receptor beta chains follows, all from one sample in a study of cytomegalovirus exposure and HLA in healthy donors. Generated by immunoSEQ multiplex PCR, the TCRdb table keeps only in-frame clones and is missing some. The table has 90,000 to 120,000 clones, 10% seen once; the top ten hold less than 6%. Sequencing was carried out using PBMCs. These receptors originate from a man aged 35-49 years in good health and CMV-seropositive. CDR3s include the opening cysteine and the closing phenylalanine or tryptophan. The D gene is left open where the match is weak. The size of a clone is reported for some rows only, either as once, few or many, or as a class for expanded clones.

>few|TRBV6-5|14|TRBJ1-2|TRBD1
TGTGCCAGCAGTACCGGGACAGGGCTGTATGGCTACACCTTC
CASSTGTGLYGYTF
>few|TRBV6-5|14|TRBJ2-3|NA
TGTGCCAGCAGTAACGACTGGAGCACAGATACGCAGTATTTT
CASSNDWSTDTQYF
>few|TRBV9|13|TRBJ2-1|NA
TGTGCCAGCAGCGTGGACCCGACTAGTGAGCAGTTCTTC
CASSVDPTSEQFF
>NA|TRBV6-1|18|TRBJ1-2|TRBD1
TGTGCCAGCAGTGCCACCCGGGACAGGGGGCGTTGGAAGTTTGGCTACACCTTC
CASSATRDRGRWKFGYTF
>few|TRBV5-4|14|TRBJ2-5|NA
TGTGCCAGCAGCCCGGGGGGGACAGAAGAGACCCAGTACTTC
CASSPGGTEETQYF
>NA|TRBV5-1|16|TRBJ2-3|TRBD2
TGCGCCAGCAGCTTGGAGGTAGCGGGAGTGACAGATACGCAGTATTTT
CASSLEVAGVTDTQYF
>few|TRBV11-2|14|TRBJ2-1|TRBD1
TGTGCCAGCAGCTCGGGGACAGGTAGGAATGAGCAGTTCTTC
CASSSGTGRNEQFF
>NA|TRBV6-5|15|TRBJ2-3|NA
TGTGCCAGCAGTGACTCGGGACTCCGCACAGATACGCAGTATTTT
CASSDSGLRTDTQYF
>few|TRBV4-1|15|TRBJ2-1|NA
TGCGCCAGCAGCCAAGATGTGCAGGGTTACAATGAGCAGTTCTTC
CASSQDVQGYNEQFF
>few|TRBV28|16|TRBJ2-5|TRBD1
TGTGCCAGCAGTAGTTCGACAGGGGGGTACGAAGAGACCCAGTACTTC
CASSSSTGGYEETQYF
>few|TRBV11-1|16|TRBJ2-1|TRBD2
TGTGCCAGCAGCCACGGGGGGGGGAGCTCCTACAATGAGCAGTTCTTC
CASSHGGGSSYNEQFF
>NA|TRBV19|15|TRBJ1-5|NA
TGTGCCAGTAGTATAGGGTCAGTTAGCAATCAGCCCCAGCATTTT
CASSIGSVSNQPQHF
>NA|TRBV14|16|TRBJ1-3|TRBD1
TGTGCCAGCAGCCAAGAAAGGGACAGCTCTGGAAACACCATATATTTT
CASSQERDSSGNTIYF
>few|TRBV7-2|13|TRBJ1-2|NA
TGTGCCAGCAGCTCCACCGGGGGAGGGGGCTACACCTTC
CASSSTGGGGYTF
>few|TRBV6-4|15|TRBJ2-1|TRBD1
TGTGCCAGCAGTGAGGGAGCAGGGGGAAACAATGAGCAGTTCTTC
CASSEGAGGNNEQFF
>NA|TRBV29-1|14|TRBJ1-5|NA
TGCAGCGTTTCTGACACGCTGGGCAATCAGCCCCAGCATTTT
CSVSDTLGNQPQHF
>few|TRBV5-4|15|TRBJ1-5|TRBD1
TGTGCCAGCAGCCTACAGGGGGCCTTCAATCAGCCCCAGCATTTT
CASSLQGAFNQPQHF
>NA|TRBV6-1|13|TRBJ1-1|NA
TGTGCCAGCAGTGGCAGGATCTACGCTGAAGCTTTCTTT
CASSGRIYAEAFF
>few|TRBV19|15|TRBJ1-6|NA
TGTGCCAGTAGTCTTGGGGCGAGTTCTAATTCACCCCTCCACTTT
CASSLGASSNSPLHF
>few|TRBV5-5|13|TRBJ2-3|TRBD1
TGTGCCAGCAGGGACAGGGTCACAGATACGCAGTATTTT
CASRDRVTDTQYF
>few|TRBV28|16|TRBJ2-2|TRBD1
TGTGCCAGCAGTCCGCCCGGGACAGCGAGGGCCGGGGAGCTGTTTTTT
CASSPPGTARAGELFF
>NA|TRBV7-2|13|TRBJ2-7|TRBD2
TGTGCCAGAAGCCAGCGGGGGTCCTACGAGCAGTACTTC
CARSQRGSYEQYF
>NA|TRBV6-6|15|TRBJ2-1|TRBD2
TGTGCCAGCTACGGGAGGGCCGACTCCTACAATGAGCAGTTCTTC
CASYGRADSYNEQFF
>few|TRBV7-3|13|TRBJ1-1|NA
TGTGCCAGCAGCGATAAAGCGAACACTGAAGCTTTCTTT
CASSDKANTEAFF
>NA|TRBV7-2|16|TRBJ2-1|TRBD2
TGTGCCAGCACCCCCCCCGCGGGAGGGCCTTACAATGAGCAGTTCTTC
CASTPPAGGPYNEQFF
>NA|TRBV28|13|TRBJ1-2|TRBD1
TGTGCCAGCAGTTTCTACAGGGGCCATGGCTACACCTTC
CASSFYRGHGYTF
>few|TRBV11-2|16|TRBJ2-3|NA
TGTGCCAGCAGCGAAACAGGGCCGGGGTTGAGGGATACGCAGTATTTT
CASSETGPGLRDTQYF
>few|TRBV2|13|TRBJ2-5|NA
TGTGCCAGCAGTGCCAGGCAGGGGCGGGCCCAGTACTTC
CASSARQGRAQYF
>NA|TRBV2|15|TRBJ2-1|TRBD2
TGTGCCAGCAGTCCGACTAGCGGGGTACACAATGAGCAGTTCTTC
CASSPTSGVHNEQFF
>few|TRBV7-9|15|TRBJ2-7|NA
TGTGCCAGCAGCTCCTGGGCCGGGACTTCCTACGAGCAGTACTTC
CASSSWAGTSYEQYF
>NA|TRBV5-5|15|TRBJ2-7|NA
TGTGCCAGCAGCTTTAATCCAGGGGCCTCCTACGAGCAGTACTTC
CASSFNPGASYEQYF